The 22 T cell receptor beta chains below were found in one sample sequenced in a study of blood T cell repertoires in COVID-19. The repertoire was sequenced with immunoSEQ multiplex PCR; TCRdb's copy has only in-frame clones and lacks some. The table includes fewer than 60,000 clones, approximately 95% detected once. Sequencing was done on a sample of peripheral blood. The receptors shown here come from a man aged 55 to 70 with COVID-19, enrolled during active disease.

This clone occurred a few times. This CDR3 is CASSQIGTKGQYF. The CDR3, as DNA: TGTGCCAGCAGTCAAATAGGGACAAAGGGGCAGTACTTC. J is TRBJ2-7 and V is TRBV28; TRBD1 might be the D (6 bases). Germline V lookup: CDR1 MDHEN, CDR2 SYDVKM. V shed 5 bases and J shed 9 bases, with 17 bases lying between them. The CDR3 has 13 amino acids.

V gene TRBV18 combines with J gene TRBJ1-4; D may be TRBD1 (6 bases). V shed 3 bases and J shed 0 bases, with 11 bases lying between them. The CDR3 sequence is 16 residues long. Germline V gives CDR1 KGHSH, CDR2 LQKENI. CDR3 amino acids: CASSPRTASTNEKLFF. The CDR3 DNA reads as TGTGCCAGCTCACCGCGGACAGCCTCAACTAATGAAAAACTGTTTTTT.

This sequence joins TRBV4-2 and TRBJ2-2, with D perhaps matching TRBD1 (6 bases). Germline CDR1 LGHNA, CDR2 YNFKEQ. This CDR3 comprises 15 residues. The ends were cut back, 2 bases at V and 1 base at J, with 8 bases in the middle. CDR3 amino acids: CASSQTGQNTGELFF. In DNA form, the CDR3 reads TGTGCCAGCAGCCAAACAGGGCAGAACACCGGGGAGCTGTTTTTT.

This clone came up once. V and J are TRBV7-2 and TRBJ1-2; 8 nucleotides match TRBD1. Germline V lookup: CDR1 SGHTA, CDR2 FQGNSA. There are 15 residues in the CDR3. V trimming: 1 base; J trimming: 6 bases; junction bases outside the gene matches: 7. The CDR3 reads CASSLVGQGLHGYTF. The CDR3, as DNA: TGTGCCAGCAGCTTAGTCGGACAGGGATTGCATGGCTACACCTTC.

The chain couples TRBV29-1 to TRBJ2-3; 10 bases match TRBD1. This CDR3 is 14 amino acids long. Germline V gene lookup returns CDR1 SQVTM and CDR2 ANQGSEA. V was clipped by 8 bases and J by 5 bases; unmatched bases: 10. The chain's CDR3 is CSQTGGAGGDTQYF. In nucleotides, the CDR3 is TGCAGCCAGACAGGGGGCGCCGGGGGAGATACGCAGTATTTT.

This chain links TRBV5-6 with TRBJ2-7, with 12 bases aligning to TRBD2. CDR3 length: 14 residues. Germline trimming cut 7 bases from V and 3 bases from J; bases unmatched to any gene: 5. The germline V gene encodes CDR1 SGHDT and CDR2 YYEEEE. CDR3 sequence: CASEPGLAGYEQYF. CDR3 nucleotide sequence: TGTGCCAGCGAACCGGGACTAGCGGGCTACGAGCAGTACTTC.

V is TRBV9 and J is TRBJ1-2; 9 bases align to TRBD1. Looked up from germline, CDR1 is SGDLS and CDR2 is YYNGEE. V dropped 3 bases and J dropped 0; count of bases not matched to a gene: 6. The CDR3 has 16 residues. The CDR3 bases are TGTGCCAGCAGCGGAGGGACAGGGCCTGCTAACTATGGCTACACCTTC. Its translation is CASSGGTGPANYGYTF.

V and J are TRBV29-1 and TRBJ1-1; 7 positions match TRBD1. J lost 4 bases, V lost 5 bases, and 7 bases had no gene match. This CDR3 comprises 13 residues. Germline assignment: CDR1 SQVTM and CDR2 ANQGSEA. The CDR3 protein is CSVSNRGLTEAFF. The CDR3, as DNA: TGCAGCGTTTCCAACAGGGGTCTCACTGAAGCTTTCTTT. Full variable domain (remainder filled in from reference TRBV29-1 and TRBJ1-1): SAVISQKPSRDICQRGTSLTIQCQVDSQVTMMFWYRQQPGQSLTLIATANQGSEATYESGFVIDKFPISRPNLTFSTLTVSNMSPEDSSIYLCSVSNRGLTEAFFGQGTRLTVV.

The rearrangement joins TRBV30 to TRBJ1-1; 7 positions agree with TRBD1. The germline gives CDR1 GTSNPN, CDR2 SVGIG (reference sequence). The J segment lost 7 bases and the V segment lost 0 bases, leaving 5 bases of the junction unmatched. CDR3 length: 13 amino acids. The CDR3 DNA is TGTGCCTGGAGTGTAAATAGGGGGCTTGAAGCTTTCTTT. It specifies CAWSVNRGLEAFF.

The V and J genes are TRBV27 and TRBJ2-7, with D possibly TRBD1 on 5 matching bases. This CDR3 is 15 amino acids long. With 3 bases removed from V and 0 bases from J, the gap between germline ends came to 12 bases. The germline V gene encodes CDR1 MNHEY and CDR2 SMNVEV (reference sequence). Written as DNA, the CDR3 is TGTGCCAGCAGTTTCAGGGCAGGGTTCTCCTACGAGCAGTACTTC. Translating it yields CASSFRAGFSYEQYF.

The V call is TRBV2, the J call TRBJ2-1, with 9 bases identical to TRBD2. V lost 2 bases to trimming and J lost 9 bases; unmatched junction nucleotides: 8. This CDR3 spans 15 amino acids. Germline CDR1 and CDR2: SNHLY and FYNNEI. The CDR3 protein is CASSERGSGSFEQFF. CDR3 coding DNA: TGTGCCAGCAGTGAACGGGGTAGCGGGAGTTTTGAGCAGTTCTTC.

The V gene is TRBV28, the J gene TRBJ2-1; D gene uncertain. Trimming cost V 5 bases and J 9 bases, with 14 bases left between them. CDR1 MDHEN and CDR2 SYDVKM come from the germline V gene. The CDR3 consists of 13 residues. This chain's CDR3 is CASSPPRIGEQFF. CDR3 coding DNA: TGTGCCAGCAGTCCACCGAGGATAGGTGAGCAGTTCTTC.

This clone was seen once. This chain uses TRBV7-3 with TRBJ2-1, with D possibly TRBD2 on 6 matching bases. V dropped 2 bases and J dropped 2 bases, with 10 bases sitting between them. This CDR3 contains 15 residues. The germline gives CDR1 SGHTA, CDR2 FQGTGA. CDR3 bases: TGTGCCAGCAGCTTACGGCGGGGCGCCTACAATGAGCAGTTCTTC. Translated, it gives CASSLRRGAYNEQFF. The whole variable domain, filled in from reference TRBV7-3 and TRBJ2-1, reads GAGVSQTPSNKVTEKGKYVELRCDPISGHTALYWYRQSLGQGPEFLIYFQGTGAADDSGLPNDRFFAVRPEGSVSTLKIQRTERGDSAVYLCASSLRRGAYNEQFFGPGTRLTVL.

As regards this clone: Germline and junction disagree at one end, which may indicate a read error. This chain uses TRBV6-5 with TRBJ1-4, with D perhaps TRBD1 (6 bases). The germline V gene has CDR1 MNHEY and CDR2 SVGAGI. The CDR3 is 14 residues long. The CDR3 bases are TGTGCCAGCAGTTGGACAGCAACAAATGAAAAACTGTTTTTT. Amino acid sequence: CASSWTATNEKLFF.

CDR3 region: CASSFAGEAGNTIYF. CDR3 coding DNA: TGTGCCAGCAGCTTCGCCGGGGAGGCTGGAAACACCATATATTTT. The J gene is TRBJ1-3, the V gene TRBV11-1; D call uncertain. Trimming stripped 3 bases from V and 2 bases from J, with 11 bases between. The V gene's germline CDR1 is SGHAT and CDR2 FQDESV (reference sequence). There are 15 residues in the CDR3.

This chain's CDR3 is CASSLVTGRTNYGYTF. The DNA of the CDR3 is TGTGCCAGCAGCTTAGTGACAGGGCGAACTAACTATGGCTACACCTTC. The chain uses TRBV13 and TRBJ1-2; the match to TRBD1 covers 7 bases. Unmatched junction bases numbered 5, after V lost 1 base and J lost 0 bases. The CDR3 length is 16 residues. CDR1 and CDR2 from the germline V gene are PRHDT and FYEKMQ (reference sequence).

The rearrangement uses TRBV19 and TRBJ2-7; 8 positions agree with TRBD2. The trim removed 4 bases at V and 0 bases at J, leaving 5 bases unmatched. Germline-derived CDR1 and CDR2 are LNHDA and SQIVND (reference sequence). This CDR3 has 15 amino acids. The CDR3 is CASSTTSGYSYEQYF. CDR3 nucleotide sequence: TGTGCCAGTAGTACCACTAGCGGTTACTCCTACGAGCAGTACTTC.

Concerning this clone: One end of the junction does not line up with germline, which may come from a read error. V usage is TRBV3-1 (or the pseudogene TRBV3-2) and J usage is TRBJ2-2, with D maybe TRBD1 (8 bases). This CDR3 contains 17 residues. Per germline, CDR1 LGHDT and CDR2 YNNKEL (reference sequence). CDR3 sequence: CASSDRTGRENPGELFF. In nucleotides, the CDR3 is TGTGCCAGCAGCGACCGGACAGGGAGGGAGAACCCCGGGGAGCTGTTTTTT.

CDR3 nucleotide sequence: TGTGCCAGCAGCGTAGCCGAGGGGGCCAGGAAGGGCTACACCTTC. This translates into CASSVAEGARKGYTF. This chain uses TRBV9 with TRBJ1-2; 7 bases are shared with TRBD1. Unmatched junction bases numbered 10, after V lost 0 bases and J lost 8 bases. This CDR3 is built from 15 residues. Per germline, CDR1 SGDLS and CDR2 YYNGEE.

J is TRBJ1-5 and V is TRBV2; 8 bases are shared with TRBD1. This CDR3 region has 15 residues. V shed 7 bases and J 2 bases; nucleotides not matched to a gene: 7. Germline CDR1 and CDR2: SNHLY and FYNNEI. CDR3 nucleotide sequence: TGTGCCAGCAAAGAGGACAGGGCAGGCAATCAGCCCCAGCATTTT. This encodes CASKEDRAGNQPQHF.

The chain carries TRBV19 and TRBJ1-5; 7 bases line up with TRBD1. V was pared by 8 bases and J by 5 bases, with 9 bases of the junction left unmatched. This CDR3 has 14 amino acids. Germline V gene data show CDR1 as LNHDA and CDR2 as SQIVND (reference sequence). The CDR3 nucleotides are TGTGCCAGTTTACCAGGGGGTAAGGATCAGCCCCAGCATTTT. It encodes CASLPGGKDQPQHF.

The chain joins TRBV5-1 to TRBJ1-3; 7 positions agree with TRBD1. V shed 4 bases, J shed 0 bases, and the junction held 4 bases outside the gene matches. Germline CDR1 SGHRS, CDR2 YFSETQ. The CDR3 totals 15 residues. CDR3 residues: CASSPGQSSGNTIYF. The CDR3 region has the DNA TGCGCCAGCAGCCCGGGACAGAGCTCTGGAAACACCATATATTTT.